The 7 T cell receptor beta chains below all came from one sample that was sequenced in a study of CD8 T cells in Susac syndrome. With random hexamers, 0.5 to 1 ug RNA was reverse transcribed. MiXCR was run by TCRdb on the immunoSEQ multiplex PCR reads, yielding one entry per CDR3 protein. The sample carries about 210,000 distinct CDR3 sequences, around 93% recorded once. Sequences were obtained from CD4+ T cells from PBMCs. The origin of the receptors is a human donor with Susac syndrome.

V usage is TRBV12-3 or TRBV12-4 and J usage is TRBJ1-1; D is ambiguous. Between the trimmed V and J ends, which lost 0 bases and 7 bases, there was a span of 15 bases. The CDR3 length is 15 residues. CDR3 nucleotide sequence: TGTGCCAGCAGTTTAGCGCGCGACCTACATTTTGAAGCTTTCTTT. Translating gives CASSLARDLHFEAFF.

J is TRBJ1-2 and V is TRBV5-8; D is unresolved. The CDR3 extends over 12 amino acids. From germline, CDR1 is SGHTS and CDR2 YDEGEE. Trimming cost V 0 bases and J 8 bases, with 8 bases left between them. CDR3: CASSLGVEGYTF. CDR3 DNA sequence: TGTGCCAGCAGCTTGGGGGTTGAAGGCTACACCTTC.

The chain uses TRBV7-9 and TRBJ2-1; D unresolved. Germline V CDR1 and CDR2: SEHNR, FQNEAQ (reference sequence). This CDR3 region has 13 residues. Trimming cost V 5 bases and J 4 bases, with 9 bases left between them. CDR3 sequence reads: CASSIDRYNEQFF. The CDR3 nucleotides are TGTGCCAGCAGCATCGACCGTTACAATGAGCAGTTCTTC.

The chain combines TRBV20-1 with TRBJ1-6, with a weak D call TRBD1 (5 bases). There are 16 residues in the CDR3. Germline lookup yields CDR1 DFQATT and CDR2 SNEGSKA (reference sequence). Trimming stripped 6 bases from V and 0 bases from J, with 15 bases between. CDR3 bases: TGCAGTGCCCCCCAGCGGGGGAGCTCCTATAATTCACCCCTCCACTTT. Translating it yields CSAPQRGSSYNSPLHF.

This CDR3 reads CASSYGQVDTEAFF. DNA of the CDR3: TGTGCCAGCAGCTACGGACAGGTTGACACTGAAGCTTTCTTT. This chain uses TRBV3-1 with TRBJ1-1, with 7 bases matching TRBD1. CDR3 length: 14 residues. Germline V CDR1 and CDR2: LGHDT, YNNKEL (reference sequence). Trimming removed 5 bases from V and 3 bases from J; junction bases left unmatched: 6.

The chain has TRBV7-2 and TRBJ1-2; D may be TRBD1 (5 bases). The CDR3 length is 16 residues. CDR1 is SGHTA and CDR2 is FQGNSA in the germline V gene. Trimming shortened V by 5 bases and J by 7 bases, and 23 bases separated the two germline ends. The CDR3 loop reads CASSPRTGPVGGGYTF. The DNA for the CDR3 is TGTGCCAGCAGCCCTCGCACAGGTCCAGTGGGTGGTGGCTACACCTTC.

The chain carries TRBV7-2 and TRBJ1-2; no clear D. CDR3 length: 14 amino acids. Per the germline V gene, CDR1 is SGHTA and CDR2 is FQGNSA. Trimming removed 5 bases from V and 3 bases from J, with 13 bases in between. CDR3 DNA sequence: TGTGCCAGCAGCGGTTCACAGAGGGACTATGGCTACACCTTC. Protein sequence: CASSGSQRDYGYTF.